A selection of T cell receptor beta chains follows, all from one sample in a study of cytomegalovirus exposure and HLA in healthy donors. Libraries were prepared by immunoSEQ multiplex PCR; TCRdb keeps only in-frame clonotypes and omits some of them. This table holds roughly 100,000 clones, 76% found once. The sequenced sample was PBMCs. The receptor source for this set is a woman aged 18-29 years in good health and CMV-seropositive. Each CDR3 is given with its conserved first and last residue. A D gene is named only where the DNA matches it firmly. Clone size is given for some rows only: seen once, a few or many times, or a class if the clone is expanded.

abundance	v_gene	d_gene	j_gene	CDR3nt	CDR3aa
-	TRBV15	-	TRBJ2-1	TGTGCCACCAGCAGTCAAAAAGACAGGTACAATGAGCAGTTCTTC	CATSSQKDRYNEQFF
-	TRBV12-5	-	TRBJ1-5	TGTGCTAGTGGTCCGCGGGCCTCCAATCAGCCCCAGCATTTT	CASGPRASNQPQHF
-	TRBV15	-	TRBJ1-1	TGTGCCACCAGCCCCCCGGGGGTTGGTACTGAAGCTTTCTTT	CATSPPGVGTEAFF
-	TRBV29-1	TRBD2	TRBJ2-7	TGCAGCGTTGACGGGGCGGGAGGAGCCTCCGAGCAGTACTTC	CSVDGAGGASEQYF
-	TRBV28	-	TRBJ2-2	TGTGCCAGCAGTTTATTCCCCTTCGGGGGAGGTAACACCGGGGAGCTGTTTTTT	CASSLFPFGGGNTGELFF
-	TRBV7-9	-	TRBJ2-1	TGTGCCAGCAGCCCTAGATCGCGGTTTAGGCAGTTCTTC	CASSPRSRFRQFF
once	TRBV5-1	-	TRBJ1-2	TGCGCCAGCAGCTTGGACAGCTATGGCTACACCTTC	CASSLDSYGYTF
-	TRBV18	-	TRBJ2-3	TGTGCCAGCTCGTCATCAGCGGCCCGTTCGACAGATACGCAGTATTTT	CASSSSAARSTDTQYF
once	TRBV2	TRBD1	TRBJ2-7	TGTGCCAGCAGTGGAGACAGGGGGCCGGGCGAGCAGTACTTC	CASSGDRGPGEQYF
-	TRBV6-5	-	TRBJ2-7	TGTGCCAGCAGTCCCCTTGGGACTTCCCTCTACGAGCAGTACTTC	CASSPLGTSLYEQYF
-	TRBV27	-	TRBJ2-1	TGTGCCAGCAGTTGGGCCAGGGTCGATGAGCAGTTCTTC	CASSWARVDEQFF
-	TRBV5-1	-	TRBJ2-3	TGCGCCAGCAGCTTGCTATCCGATACGCAGTATTTT	CASSLLSDTQYF
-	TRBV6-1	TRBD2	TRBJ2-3	TGTGCCAGCAGTCAACTAGCGGGAGGGGCAGATACGCAGTATTTT	CASSQLAGGADTQYF
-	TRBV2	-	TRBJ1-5	TGTGCCAGCACGAGACGGGGAAATCAGCCCCAGCATTTT	CASTRRGNQPQHF
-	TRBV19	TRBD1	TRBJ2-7	TGTGCCAGTAGTACCGGGACAGGGAGTCGGGAGCAGTACTTC	CASSTGTGSREQYF
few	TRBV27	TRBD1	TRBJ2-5	TGTGCCAGCGGCGGGACAGGGTGGGAGAACAAGTACTTC	CASGGTGWENKYF
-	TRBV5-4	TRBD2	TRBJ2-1	TGTGCCAGCAGGTCCGTCCTAGCGGGAGGGCGCAATGAGCAGTTCTTC	CASRSVLAGGRNEQFF
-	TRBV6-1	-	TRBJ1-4	TGTGCCAGCAGCCAAGACAGGACAACTAATGAAAAACTGTTTTTT	CASSQDRTTNEKLFF
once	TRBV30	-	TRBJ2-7	TGTGCCTGGAGGCTCAACGCAGCCTACGAGCAGTACTTC	CAWRLNAAYEQYF
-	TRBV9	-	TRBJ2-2	TGTGCCAGCGACCGAGGCGGGTCGAACACCGGGGAGCTGTTTTTT	CASDRGGSNTGELFF
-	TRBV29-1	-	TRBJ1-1	TGCAGCGTTGAGAACCCCGGGACATTCACTGAAGCTTTCTTT	CSVENPGTFTEAFF
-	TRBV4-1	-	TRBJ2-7	TGCGCCAGCAGCCAAGATTTAGGGGCCGAGCAGTACTTC	CASSQDLGAEQYF
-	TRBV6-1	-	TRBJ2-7	TGTGCCAGCAGTGCCTTGCCGGGTCCCGTTACCTCATACGAGCAGTACTTC	CASSALPGPVTSYEQYF
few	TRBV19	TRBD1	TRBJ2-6	TGTGCCAGTAGCCCTTCTCGGGACAGGGTAGCCGGGGCCAACGTCCTGACTTTC	CASSPSRDRVAGANVLTF
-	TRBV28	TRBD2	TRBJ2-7	TGTGCCAGCAGTTTTGGACTAGTCTACGAGCAGTACTTC	CASSFGLVYEQYF
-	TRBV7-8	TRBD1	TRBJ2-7	TGTGCCAGCAGCTTAAGTGGGACAGGGGGCGAGCAGTACTTC	CASSLSGTGGEQYF
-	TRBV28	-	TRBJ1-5	TGTGCCAGCAGTTTCCGTCAGGGGTTGTTTCAGCCCCAGCATTTT	CASSFRQGLFQPQHF
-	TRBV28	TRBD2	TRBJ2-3	TGTGCCAGCAGTAACCCCTGGACTAGCGGGAGAGGAGATACGCAGTATTTT	CASSNPWTSGRGDTQYF
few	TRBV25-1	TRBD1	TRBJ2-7	TGTGCCAGCAGTGAAAGTCCGGGACAGCTTTTCTACGAGCAGTACTTC	CASSESPGQLFYEQYF
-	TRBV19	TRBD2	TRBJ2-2	TGTGCCAGTAATGCGGGAGCGACGATGGTGTCCTCCGGGGAGCTGTTTTTT	CASNAGATMVSSGELFF
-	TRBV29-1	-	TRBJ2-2	TGCAGCGTTAAGCAGGGTCCCGGGGAGCTGTTTTTT	CSVKQGPGELFF
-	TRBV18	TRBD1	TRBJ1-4	TGTGCCAGCTCCCCCGGGACAGGAGCTGAAAAACTGTTTTTT	CASSPGTGAEKLFF
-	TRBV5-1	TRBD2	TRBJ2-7	TGCGCCAGCAGCCCGACTAGCGGGAGGGCCTACGAGCAGTACTTC	CASSPTSGRAYEQYF
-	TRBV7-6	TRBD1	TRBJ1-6	TGTGCCAGCAGCTTAGCGGGACAGATCTCCTATAATTCACCCTTCCACTTT	CASSLAGQISYNSPFHF
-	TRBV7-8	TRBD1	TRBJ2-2	TGTGCCAGCAGCCGTCCCGGGACAGGGTTCGGGGAGCTGTTTTTT	CASSRPGTGFGELFF
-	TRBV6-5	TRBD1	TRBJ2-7	TGTGCCAGCAGTTTGGGGACAGGCCCCTACGAGCAGTACTTC	CASSLGTGPYEQYF
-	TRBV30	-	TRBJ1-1	TGTGCCTGGTCGGTTAACCCGAACACTGAAGCTTTCTTT	CAWSVNPNTEAFF
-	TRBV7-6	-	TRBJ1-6	TGTGCCAGCAGCGAGACCCCAGGGAGGGGTCGTTCACCCCTCCACTTT	CASSETPGRGRSPLHF
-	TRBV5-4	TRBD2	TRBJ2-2	TGTGCCAGCAGGGGGACTAGCGGAGAGAACACCGGGGAGCTGTTTTTT	CASRGTSGENTGELFF
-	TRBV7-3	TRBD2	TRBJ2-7	TGTGCCAGCAGCTTACTAGCGGGAGCGGGCGAGCAGTACTTC	CASSLLAGAGEQYF
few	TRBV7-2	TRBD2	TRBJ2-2	TGTGCCAGCAGCCGCAGAGCGGGATATAACACCGGGGAGCTGTTTTTT	CASSRRAGYNTGELFF